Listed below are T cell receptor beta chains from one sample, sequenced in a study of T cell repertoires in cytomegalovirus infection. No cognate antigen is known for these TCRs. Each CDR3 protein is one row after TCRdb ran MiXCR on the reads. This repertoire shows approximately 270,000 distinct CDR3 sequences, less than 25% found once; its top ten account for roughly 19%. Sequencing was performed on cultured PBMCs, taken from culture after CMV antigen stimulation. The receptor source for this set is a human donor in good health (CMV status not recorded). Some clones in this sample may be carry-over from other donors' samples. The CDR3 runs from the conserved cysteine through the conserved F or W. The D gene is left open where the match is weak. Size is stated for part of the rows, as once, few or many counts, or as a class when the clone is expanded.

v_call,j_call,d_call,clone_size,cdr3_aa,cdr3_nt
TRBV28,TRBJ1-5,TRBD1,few,CASSLNRGYSNQPQHF,TGTGCCAGCAGTTTAAACAGGGGGTATAGCAATCAGCCCCAGCATTTT
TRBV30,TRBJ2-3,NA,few,CAWKRQGSHTQYF,TGTGCCTGGAAACGGCAGGGGAGCCATACGCAGTATTTT
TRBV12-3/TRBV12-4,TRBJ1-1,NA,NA,CASRQGYVTEAFF,TGTGCCAGCAGGCAGGGGTACGTCACTGAAGCTTTCTTT
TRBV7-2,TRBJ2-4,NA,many,CASSSQEGNIQYF,TGTGCCAGCAGCTCCCAGGAGGGAAACATTCAGTACTTC
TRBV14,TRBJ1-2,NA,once,CASSQDLVSGDDGYTF,TGTGCCAGCAGCCAAGATCTGGTGTCAGGGGACGATGGCTACACCTTC
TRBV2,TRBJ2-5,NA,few,CASRQGDQETQYF,TGTGCCAGCAGACAGGGTGACCAAGAGACCCAGTACTTC
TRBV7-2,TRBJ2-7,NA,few,CASSPTEGAPYEQYF,TGTGCCAGCAGCCCTACGGAGGGGGCCCCCTACGAGCAGTACTTC
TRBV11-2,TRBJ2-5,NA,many,CASSLPGRHQETQYF,TGTGCCAGCAGCTTACCGGGACGACACCAAGAGACCCAGTACTTC
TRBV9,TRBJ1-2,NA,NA,CASSPFRRGVRGYTF,TGTGCCAGCAGCCCTTTTCGACGGGGGGTTAGGGGCTACACCTTC
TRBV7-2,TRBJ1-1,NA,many,CASSLAGSPTEAFF,TGTGCCAGCAGCCTAGCAGGGTCTCCCACTGAAGCTTTCTTT
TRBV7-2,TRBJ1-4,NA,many,CASSRDGVNEKLFF,TGTGCCAGCAGCCGCGACGGAGTCAATGAAAAACTGTTTTTT
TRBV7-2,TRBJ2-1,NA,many,CASSPLGGYNEQFF,TGTGCCAGCAGCCCCCTAGGAGGCTACAATGAGCAGTTCTTC
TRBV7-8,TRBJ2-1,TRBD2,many,CASSLTGREENEQFF,TGTGCCAGCAGCTTAACCGGGAGGGAGGAAAATGAGCAGTTCTTC